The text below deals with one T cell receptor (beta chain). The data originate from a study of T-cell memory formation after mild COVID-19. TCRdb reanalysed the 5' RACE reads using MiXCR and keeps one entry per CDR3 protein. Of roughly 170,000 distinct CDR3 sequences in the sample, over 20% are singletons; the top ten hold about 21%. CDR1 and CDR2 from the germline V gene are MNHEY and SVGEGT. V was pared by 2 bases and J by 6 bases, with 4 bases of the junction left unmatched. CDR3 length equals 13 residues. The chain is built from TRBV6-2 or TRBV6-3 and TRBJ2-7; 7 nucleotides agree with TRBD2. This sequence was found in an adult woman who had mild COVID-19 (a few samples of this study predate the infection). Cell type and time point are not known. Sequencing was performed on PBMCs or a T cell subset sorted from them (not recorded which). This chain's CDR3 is CASSYPGGGEQYF. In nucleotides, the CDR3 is TGTGCCAGCAGTTACCCGGGAGGTGGCGAGCAGTACTTC.